What follows are 30 T cell receptor beta chains derived from one specimen sequenced in a study of resident and recirculating memory T cells in vitiligo. Sequencing was performed with immunoSEQ multiplex PCR; in TCRdb, only in-frame clones are kept and a portion is missing. Of tens of thousands of clones listed, 92% are singletons. Sequenced sample: blood. These receptors were collected from a male donor with vitiligo.

The CDR3 protein is CASRGDRPTGELFF. CDR3 sequence (DNA): TGTGCCAGCAGAGGGGACAGACCCACCGGGGAGCTGTTTTTT. V gene TRBV6-5 combines with J gene TRBJ2-2, with 7 positions matching TRBD1. After removal of 6 bases from V and 4 bases from J, the junction contained 5 bases not matched to a gene. This CDR3 region has 14 residues. Germline CDR1 and CDR2: MNHEY and SVGAGI.

V and J are TRBV2 and TRBJ1-4; no clear D gene. CDR1 SNHLY and CDR2 FYNNEI come from the germline V gene. V was pared by 7 bases and J by 0 bases, with 6 bases between. CDR3 length: 13 residues. The CDR3 coding sequence is TGTGCCAGCATCCGTGCAACTAATGAAAAACTGTTTTTT. As protein: CASIRATNEKLFF.

The chain combines TRBV5-1 with TRBJ1-1; TRBD1 is a possible D gene (5 bases). This CDR3 has 16 residues. Germline lookup yields CDR1 SGHRS and CDR2 YFSETQ. V was pared by 3 bases and J by 0 bases, with 15 bases between. The CDR3 protein is CASSSSRGTMNTEAFF. The CDR3 DNA reads TGCGCCAGCAGCTCCTCCCGGGGGACCATGAACACTGAAGCTTTCTTT.

The J gene is TRBJ2-5, the V gene TRBV6-6; tentative D call: TRBD1 (6 bases). Germline V gene data show CDR1 as MNHNY and CDR2 as SVGAGI (reference sequence). The CDR3 extends over 13 amino acids. V dropped 7 bases and J dropped 0 bases, with 9 bases sitting between them. CDR3 residues: CASIQGDQETQYF. CDR3 in DNA: TGTGCCAGCATACAGGGAGACCAAGAGACCCAGTACTTC.

The J gene is TRBJ2-1, the V gene TRBV27; the match to TRBD2 covers 13 bases. There are 16 residues in the CDR3. The junction had 1 base not matched to a gene; V was cut back by 1 base and J by 4 bases. From germline, CDR1 is MNHEY and CDR2 SMNVEV (reference sequence). The CDR3 sequence is CASSLWTSGSYNEQFF. The CDR3 nucleotides read TGTGCCAGCAGTTTATGGACTAGCGGGAGTTACAATGAGCAGTTCTTC.

V usage is TRBV19 and J usage is TRBJ2-2; 11 bases are a match to TRBD1. Germline CDR1 reads LNHDA; CDR2 reads SQIVND (reference sequence). After removal of 7 bases from V and 7 bases from J, the junction contained 8 bases not matched to a gene. The CDR3 extends over 15 amino acids. CDR3 protein: CASTLGQGANGELFF. CDR3 nucleotide sequence: TGTGCCAGTACCCTCGGACAGGGGGCGAACGGGGAGCTGTTTTTT.

This chain links TRBV5-4 with TRBJ2-3; D is perhaps TRBD1 (7 bases). Germline CDR1 is SGHNT and CDR2 is YYREEE (reference sequence). V lost 7 bases and J lost 2, with 17 bases in between. The CDR3 has 15 residues. In DNA form, the CDR3 reads TGTGCCAGCGAAGGCGGCGGGACAGCCACAGATACGCAGTATTTT. Translated, it gives CASEGGGTATDTQYF.

This clone was found once. The CDR3 here is CASSLDRRADTQYF. In DNA, the CDR3 is TGTGCCAGCAGCTTGGACAGGAGGGCAGATACGCAGTATTTT. This rearrangement joins TRBV7-2 to TRBJ2-3; weak D call: TRBD1 (7 bases). This CDR3 region has 14 residues. Trimming cost V 3 bases and J 4 bases, with 11 bases left between them. The V gene's germline CDR1 is SGHTA and CDR2 FQGNSA.

This clone was seen only once. The chain is built from TRBV6-5 and TRBJ2-7, with TRBD2 matching over 7 bases. This CDR3 comprises 15 residues. The germline gives CDR1 MNHEY, CDR2 SVGAGI. Unmatched junction bases numbered 6, after V lost 0 bases and J lost 4 bases. This CDR3 reads CASSYSGGSLYEQYF. Written as DNA, the CDR3 is TGTGCCAGCAGTTACTCTGGCGGGAGCCTGTACGAGCAGTACTTC.

The V gene is TRBV4-1, the J gene TRBJ2-3; 8 nucleotides align to TRBD2. The CDR3 totals 17 residues. Germline CDR1 reads MGHRA; CDR2 reads YSYEKL. V shed 2 bases, J shed 0 bases, and the junction held 7 bases outside the gene matches. The CDR3 protein is CASSQITTSASTDTQYF. The CDR3 DNA sequence: TGCGCCAGCAGCCAAATCACGACTAGCGCAAGCACAGATACGCAGTATTTT.

J is TRBJ2-1 and V is TRBV12-5; tentative D call: TRBD2 (5 bases). This CDR3 has 14 amino acids. The V end was cut by 6 bases, the J end by 3 bases, with 12 bases between. Germline V gene sequence: CDR1 LGHNT, CDR2 FRNRAP. The CDR3 region has the DNA TGTGCTAGTGGCCCCCCACGGGGCTACAATGAGCAGTTCTTC. Translation: CASGPPRGYNEQFF.

The genes are TRBV5-1 and TRBJ2-3; 10 bases align to TRBD2. The V segment lost 0 bases and the J segment 2 bases; nucleotides outside the gene matches: 6. CDR1 and CDR2 from the germline V gene are SGHRS and YFSETQ. CDR3 length: 17 residues. The CDR3 is CASSLGLAGGITDTQYF. In DNA form, the CDR3 reads TGCGCCAGCAGCTTGGGGTTAGCGGGAGGTATCACAGATACGCAGTATTTT.

V gene TRBV7-7 combines with J gene TRBJ2-3; D may be TRBD2 (6 bases). CDR1 and CDR2 (germline): SSHAT, FNYEAQ (reference sequence). V lost 5 bases and J lost 7, with 16 bases in between. The CDR3 totals 14 residues. The CDR3 sequence is CASSPPIRDYTQYF. As DNA, the CDR3 is TGTGCCAGCAGCCCCCCGATAAGGGACTATACGCAGTATTTT.

The chain recombines TRBV5-1 with TRBJ1-1, with a weak D call TRBD1 (5 bases). V was trimmed by 1 base and J by 3 bases, leaving 13 bases between them. Per the germline V gene, CDR1 is SGHRS and CDR2 is YFSETQ. This CDR3 region has 15 residues. Written as DNA, the CDR3 is TGCGCCAGCAGCTTGAATGGGGGAGGGGACACTGAAGCTTTCTTT. This sequence encodes CASSLNGGGDTEAFF. The variable domain in full, with the rest retrieved from reference TRBV5-1 and TRBJ1-1, is KAGVTQTPRYLIKTRGQQVTLSCSPISGHRSVSWYQQTPGQGLQFLFEYFSETQRNKGNFPGRFSGRQFSNSRSEMNVSTLELGDSALYLCASSLNGGGDTEAFFGQGTRLTVV.

The rearrangement uses TRBV19 and TRBJ2-5; 9 bases fit TRBD1. This CDR3 has 15 residues. CDR1 and CDR2 from the germline V gene are LNHDA and SQIVND (reference sequence). The J segment lost 5 bases and the V segment lost 3 bases, leaving 7 bases of the junction unmatched. CDR3 sequence reads: CASSMKQGARETQYF. The CDR3 DNA follows: TGTGCCAGTAGTATGAAACAGGGGGCTCGGGAGACCCAGTACTTC.

V is TRBV18 and J is TRBJ1-1; 9 bases align to TRBD1. The CDR3 is 15 residues long. The J segment lost 6 bases and the V segment lost 0 bases, leaving 5 bases of the junction unmatched. Germline CDR1 is KGHSH and CDR2 is LQKENI. CDR3 in amino acids: CASSPPTGGRSEAFF. In nucleotides, the CDR3 is TGTGCCAGCTCACCACCTACAGGGGGCCGTTCTGAAGCTTTCTTT.

V usage is TRBV4-1 and J usage is TRBJ1-5; D may be TRBD1 (5 bases). V lost 0 bases to trimming and J lost 5 bases, with 20 bases between them. CDR1 and CDR2 from the germline V gene are MGHRA and YSYEKL. The CDR3 spans 18 residues. This CDR3 reads CASSQDIGPTGVHQPQHF. DNA of the CDR3: TGCGCCAGCAGCCAAGATATAGGGCCAACAGGCGTGCATCAGCCCCAGCATTTT.

J is TRBJ1-5 and V is TRBV7-9; D may be TRBD1 (5 bases). V lost 5 bases, J lost 2 bases, and 10 bases lay in between. CDR3 length equals 14 residues. Germline loops: CDR1 SEHNR, CDR2 FQNEAQ (reference sequence). The CDR3 DNA is TGTGCCAGCAGCACACAGGTGGGCAATCAGCCCCAGCATTTT. This translates into CASSTQVGNQPQHF.

CDR3 sequence: CASSLERGTDTQYF. In DNA form, the CDR3 reads TGCGCCAGCAGCTTGGAACGAGGCACAGATACGCAGTATTTT. The chain couples TRBV5-1 to TRBJ2-3; D remains unclear. CDR3 size: 14 residues. Germline V gene lookup returns CDR1 SGHRS and CDR2 YFSETQ. Deletions cut 0 bases from V and 1 base from J, with 6 bases between.

V and J are TRBV6-1 and TRBJ1-5; 7 bases line up with TRBD1. Germline values: CDR1 MNHNS, CDR2 SASEGT. The trim removed 6 bases at V and 9 bases at J, leaving 11 bases unmatched. This CDR3 is 14 amino acids long. The CDR3 coding sequence is TGTGCCAGCAGCGAACAGGGGAGAGGTTGGCCCCAGCATTTT. As protein: CASSEQGRGWPQHF.

The chain is built from TRBV2 and TRBJ1-5, with a tentative D call TRBD1 (5 bases). Trimming took off 3 bases at V and 5 bases at J, with 5 bases between the two ends. The CDR3 sequence is 12 residues long. CDR1 is SNHLY and CDR2 is FYNNEI in the germline V gene. The CDR3 sequence is CASSDRDQPQHF. The CDR3 DNA is TGTGCCAGCAGTGACAGGGATCAGCCCCAGCATTTT.

This rearrangement joins TRBV5-1 to TRBJ2-4, with D unclear. The V end lost 4 bases, the J end lost 0 bases, and 5 bases lay between the germline ends. CDR1 is SGHRS and CDR2 is YFSETQ in the germline V gene. CDR3 length: 13 amino acids. CDR3: CASSREAKNIQYF. CDR3 sequence (DNA): TGCGCCAGCAGCCGAGAAGCCAAAAACATTCAGTACTTC.

The table lists this clone with a few counts. V usage is TRBV19 and J usage is TRBJ2-1; TRBD2 matches at 14 bases. Trimming took 10 bases from V and 15 from J; bases not matched to a gene: 8. CDR3 size: 12 residues. Germline V gene lookup returns CDR1 LNHDA and CDR2 SQIVND (reference sequence). The DNA of the CDR3 is TGTGCCAAAACGGGACTAGCGGGAGAACGGTTCTTC. Amino acid sequence: CAKTGLAGERFF.

V and J are TRBV9 and TRBJ2-7; 7 nucleotides agree with TRBD2. Germline V CDR1 and CDR2: SGDLS, YYNGEE. The V segment lost 3 bases and the J segment 7 bases; nucleotides outside the gene matches: 7. This CDR3 spans 13 amino acids. The CDR3 spells CASSAGTTTEQYF. CDR3 bases: TGTGCCAGCAGCGCGGGGACTACTACGGAGCAGTACTTC.

The chain joins TRBV28 to TRBJ2-1; 7 positions match TRBD2. This CDR3 region has 13 residues. V was pared by 6 bases and J by 9 bases, with 8 bases of the junction left unmatched. In germline, CDR1 is MDHEN, CDR2 SYDVKM. CDR3 nucleotides: TGTGCCAGCAGCCCTACTAGCGCTACTGAGCAGTTCTTC. Protein product: CASSPTSATEQFF.

This clone has just a few counts. The genes are TRBV7-9 and TRBJ2-5; no clear D gene. Deletions cut 5 bases from V and 2 bases from J, with 6 bases between. The CDR3 covers 12 residues. Per the germline V gene, CDR1 is SEHNR and CDR2 is FQNEAQ (reference sequence). CDR3 sequence: CASSLQQETQYF. The DNA for the CDR3 is TGTGCCAGCAGCCTACAGCAAGAGACCCAGTACTTC.

The chain links TRBV6-1 to TRBJ2-7; a weak D match, TRBD1 (6 bases). Trimming stripped 2 bases from V and 6 bases from J, with 17 bases between. Per germline, CDR1 MNHNS and CDR2 SASEGT. The CDR3 spans 15 residues. The CDR3 nucleotides are TGTGCCAGCAGTGAACAGGGGCTCCCCCCCCTCGAGCAGTACTTC. Its translation is CASSEQGLPPLEQYF.

This sequence joins TRBV28 and TRBJ1-2; D is uncertain. CDR1 MDHEN and CDR2 SYDVKM come from the germline V gene. The CDR3 runs 12 residues. V lost 3 bases to trimming and J lost 7 bases, with 9 bases between them. CDR3 in amino acids: CASSFTRAGYTF. The CDR3 DNA is TGTGCCAGCAGTTTTACTAGGGCTGGCTACACCTTC.

The chain joins TRBV18 to TRBJ2-7; 7 nucleotides match TRBD2. Germline values: CDR1 KGHSH, CDR2 LQKENI. The CDR3 consists of 16 residues. J was trimmed by 6 bases and V by 0 bases; bases with no gene match: 11. CDR3 in amino acids: CASSPPGWEGLGEQYF. As DNA, the CDR3 is TGTGCCAGCTCACCACCGGGATGGGAGGGCCTAGGCGAGCAGTACTTC.

The chain uses TRBV4-2 and TRBJ2-1; TRBD2 agrees at 9 bases. The CDR3 runs 15 residues. CDR1 is LGHNA and CDR2 is YNFKEQ in the germline V gene. The J segment lost 2 bases and the V segment lost 4 bases, leaving 3 bases of the junction unmatched. This CDR3 reads CASSPSGTPYNEQFF. The CDR3 nucleotides read TGTGCCAGCAGCCCTAGCGGGACCCCCTACAATGAGCAGTTCTTC.